This T cell receptor beta chain derives from a study of T-cell memory formation after mild COVID-19. For the study at large: Across donors, TCR clusters were largely donor specific.

Germline CDR1 reads WSHSY; CDR2 reads SAAADI. The V gene end was trimmed by 5 bases and the J gene end by 3 bases; junction bases not matched to a gene: 9. This CDR3 comprises 16 residues. With regard to this clonotype: Its antigen is not known.

TCRdb passed the 5' RACE reads through MiXCR, listing each CDR3 protein once. The sample has hundreds of thousands of distinct CDR3 sequences, about 18% seen once. General study results and limits: Clones contracting day 15 to 85 were balanced CD4/CD8; later expanders leaned CD4+. Clonal second-wave expansions that peaked on day 37 had unconfirmed SARS-CoV-2 specificity. Memory from before infection featured some responding clones, which suggests cross-reactive memory joined.

The rearrangement uses TRBV10-2 and TRBJ2-2; 7 nucleotides agree with TRBD2. The sequencing input was PBMCs or a T cell subset sorted from them (not recorded which). The receptor comes from an adult woman who had mild COVID-19 (a few samples of this study predate the infection). Cell type and time point are not known. The CDR3 loop is CASSTLPGGYTGELFF. The CDR3 nucleotides are TGCGCCAGCAGTACTCTTCCGGGAGGTTACACCGGGGAGCTGTTTTTT.